This T cell receptor (beta chain) came from a study of blood T cell repertoires in COVID-19 (TCRdb year 2020). For the wider study: Collaborator samples came from the United States, Italy and Spain and covered acute and convalescent phases of COVID-19. The material from the prospective study consisted of cDNA or gDNA derived from T cells, B-cell-depleted T cells, or PBMCs. Subjects who had been exposed to COVID-19, were actively infected with it, or had recovered from it provided the deeply sampled blood TCRbeta repertoires that made up the dataset. The repertoires were released in a freely available public database meant as a resource for research on the immune response to SARS-CoV-2. Samples came from the ongoing ImmuneRACE study (first 160 participants) plus 1,254 subjects from 6 global collaborators. Nearly every sample came with metadata listing a de-identified subject ID, COVID-19 status, age in years and sex. Where available, HLA class I and class II types were taken from metadata supplied by the sample provider and were not determined by assay-based typing.

The germline V gene yields SGDLS for CDR1 and YYNGEE for CDR2. CDR3 length: 15 amino acids, cysteine to phenylalanine. The kept DNA is CDR3 alone, 45 bases in frame from the first base. Trimming costs V 0 bases and J 6 bases, and their ends lie 15 bases apart. A word on this clone: Its antigen remains unidentified. Per-nucleotide qualities are absent, and no much larger clonotype sits a single base away.

Each collaborating institution followed its own protocols to collect whole blood in K2EDTA tubes. For TCRbeta analysis, collaborators shipped samples as frozen whole blood, isolated PBMCs, or DNA extracted from either of those sample types. TCRbeta CDR3 regions were amplified from genomic DNA using the immunoSEQ Assay, a bias-controlled multiplex PCR. The authors processed their data as follows. The number of nucleated cells in each sample was estimated by amplification of reference gene primers within the assay. To quantify the absolute abundance of each unique TCRbeta CDR3 rearrangement, sequence reads were collapsed and filtered. For each sample, productive Simpson clonality was calculated as the square root of Simpson's diversity index across productive rearrangements. What TCRdb holds here is the immuneACCESS table cut down to in-frame rearrangements. Part of the clones is not present; checked against another copy, under half of the missing clones reflect an unresolved V gene, and the others are unexplained. V and J calls and clone size come straight from that table; D and trimming were deduced from the DNA. Counted in this sample were approximately 140,000 clones; 88% of them appeared once. Roughly 28% of the sample rests with the top ten.

Study-wide conclusions, independent of this receptor: The quantity of clinical and demographic metadata differed by source and by participant and was supplied without curation.

Sample: peripheral blood. This TCR came from a human donor in a cohort sampled during active COVID-19. The chain uses TRBV9 and TRBJ2-5, and possibly TRBD2, on 6 matching bases. The DNA sequence follows: TGTGCCAGCAGCGTAGGGGTGGAGGGTCTGCAGACCCAGTACTTC. It codes for CASSVGVEGLQTQYF.